This TCR beta chain derives from a study of blood T cell repertoires in COVID-19. CDR3 length: 17 amino acids. CDR1 is SGHTA, CDR2 FQGNSA, per germline. Trimming took off 6 bases at V and 2 bases at J, with 22 bases between the two ends. Profiled with immunoSEQ multiplex PCR; TCRdb holds only in-frame clones, not every one. The sample includes 95,000 to 150,000 clones, roughly 89% of them seen just once. The sequence derives from a woman aged 25 to 39 who had recovered from COVID-19. Material for sequencing was PBMCs or T cells enriched from blood (not recorded which). The rearrangement joins TRBV7-2 to TRBJ2-5; D unresolved. The CDR3 loop is CASRQSWVGNLQETQYF. CDR3 DNA sequence: TGTGCCAGCAGACAGTCCTGGGTTGGTAATTTGCAAGAGACCCAGTACTTC.